A single sample gave rise to the 20 T cell receptor beta chains below, sequenced in a study of blood T cell repertoires in COVID-19. Libraries were prepared by immunoSEQ multiplex PCR; TCRdb keeps only in-frame clonotypes and omits some of them. The data hold 150,000 to 200,000 clones, with more than 80% observed a single time. The sample was peripheral blood. The receptors were gathered from a woman of 80 years or more with COVID-19, enrolled during active disease.

A single count supports this clone. The rearrangement links TRBV18 to TRBJ1-3; D may be TRBD1 (6 bases). This CDR3 has 16 residues. The V end was cut by 3 bases, the J end by 0 bases, with 12 bases between. Germline lookup yields CDR1 KGHSH and CDR2 LQKENI. CDR3 protein: CASSPDSPYSGNTIYF. The DNA of the CDR3 is TGTGCCAGCTCACCGGACAGTCCCTACTCTGGAAACACCATATATTTT. The full variable domain, rest sourced from reference TRBV18 and TRBJ1-3, is NAGVMQNPRHLVRRRGQEARLRCSPMKGHSHVYWYRQLPEEGLKFMVYLQKENIIDESGMPKERFSAEFPKEGPSILRIQQVVRGDSAAYFCASSPDSPYSGNTIYFGEGSWLTVV.

The chain joins TRBV6-5 to TRBJ1-2; 7 nucleotides agree with TRBD1. Per the germline V gene, CDR1 is MNHEY and CDR2 is SVGAGI. Trimming cost V 7 bases and J 5 bases; bases outside gene matches: 7. This CDR3 is 13 amino acids long. The CDR3 coding sequence is TGTGCCAGCACCCGGGCCAGGGGGTATGGCTACACCTTC. It yields the protein CASTRARGYGYTF.

The chain couples TRBV29-1 to TRBJ2-3; TRBD2 matches at 14 bases. The V and J ends lost 4 bases and 6 bases, in that order; junction bases with no gene match: 9. The CDR3 is 16 residues long. In germline, CDR1 is SQVTM, CDR2 ANQGSEA. The CDR3 loop is CSVGTGTSGGGDTQYF. The CDR3 DNA sequence: TGCAGCGTTGGAACTGGGACTAGCGGGGGAGGGGATACGCAGTATTTT.

The V gene is TRBV5-1, the J gene TRBJ2-3, with 8 bases lining up with TRBD1. This CDR3 is 16 amino acids long. Germline V CDR1 and CDR2: SGHRS, YFSETQ. With 4 bases clipped from V and 4 bases from J, the junction kept 11 bases outside the gene matches. This chain's CDR3 is CASSVKTGGNPDTQYF. The CDR3 bases are TGCGCCAGCAGCGTCAAAACAGGGGGTAACCCAGATACGCAGTATTTT. The full variable domain, completed using reference TRBV5-1 and TRBJ2-3, is KAGVTQTPRYLIKTRGQQVTLSCSPISGHRSVSWYQQTPGQGLQFLFEYFSETQRNKGNFPGRFSGRQFSNSRSEMNVSTLELGDSALYLCASSVKTGGNPDTQYFGPGTRLTVL.

V is TRBV27 and J is TRBJ1-4; D remains ambiguous. With 1 base removed from V and 0 bases from J, the gap between germline ends came to 15 bases. Germline V gene data show CDR1 as MNHEY and CDR2 as SMNVEV (reference sequence). The CDR3 is 18 residues long. Here the CDR3 DNA reads TGTGCCAGCAGTTTATTGGGGAGACAACCTGCAACTAATGAAAAACTGTTTTTT. Its protein is CASSLLGRQPATNEKLFF.

V gene TRBV7-2 combines with J gene TRBJ2-7; the match to TRBD2 covers 11 bases. The CDR3 consists of 16 residues. Losses at the gene ends were 5 bases for V and 2 bases for J; bases not matched to a gene: 8. Germline assignment: CDR1 SGHTA and CDR2 FQGNSA. The CDR3 spells CASSLQPLAGAYEQYF. CDR3 coding DNA: TGTGCCAGCAGCCTACAACCACTAGCGGGGGCCTACGAGCAGTACTTC.

The rearrangement joins TRBV7-9 to TRBJ1-4, with D unclear. The CDR3 runs 15 residues. The germline V and J ends were trimmed by 1 base and 7 bases, with 13 bases remaining between them. The germline V gene has CDR1 SEHNR and CDR2 FQNEAQ (reference sequence). The CDR3 spells CASSLDRRSGEKLFF. In DNA form, the CDR3 reads TGTGCCAGCAGCTTAGACCGGAGGTCAGGTGAAAAACTGTTTTTT.

The V call is TRBV29-1, the J call TRBJ2-5, with a weak D call TRBD1 (6 bases). The CDR3 spans 13 residues. V was clipped by 4 bases and J by 5 bases, with 14 bases between them. Germline CDR1 SQVTM, CDR2 ANQGSEA. The CDR3 DNA reads as TGCAGCGTTGGAGTTGGGGGCCGGGAGACCCAGTACTTC. This sequence encodes CSVGVGGRETQYF.

The rearrangement uses TRBV28 and TRBJ2-1; TRBD2 aligns across 9 bases. The junction had 9 bases not matched to a gene; V was cut back by 11 bases and J by 1 base. Germline V gives CDR1 MDHEN, CDR2 SYDVKM. The CDR3 totals 15 residues. CDR3 protein: CALRGSGSSYNEQFF. For the CDR3, the DNA is TGTGCCCTCAGAGGTAGCGGGAGTTCCTACAATGAGCAGTTCTTC.

This clone was recorded only once. J is TRBJ1-5 and V is TRBV5-6; D ambiguous. Trimming shortened V by 0 bases and J by 6 bases, and 13 bases separated the two germline ends. Per germline, CDR1 SGHDT and CDR2 YYEEEE. The CDR3 sequence is 15 residues long. The CDR3 sequence: CASSLGGRLFQPQHF. In DNA form, the CDR3 reads TGTGCCAGCAGCTTGGGAGGGCGGCTATTTCAGCCCCAGCATTTT.

This clone was counted only a few times. V and J are TRBV6-2 or TRBV6-3 and TRBJ1-1, with D perhaps matching TRBD1 (5 bases). Between the trimmed V and J ends, which lost 0 bases and 3 bases, there was a span of 20 bases. The CDR3 is made up of 18 amino acids. CDR1 is MNHEY and CDR2 is SVGEGT in the germline V gene. CDR3 in DNA: TGTGCCAGCAGTTACTCGAGGGGAGGTGGCAGATGGGACACTGAAGCTTTCTTT. Translation: CASSYSRGGGRWDTEAFF.

The table lists this clone with a few counts. This chain connects TRBV14 to TRBJ2-3; 7 bases match TRBD2. Trimming cost V 4 bases and J 14 bases; bases outside gene matches: 15. The germline V gene has CDR1 SGHDN and CDR2 FVKESK. CDR3 length: 14 residues. The CDR3 spells CASSPGLSTPSPYF. In nucleotides, the CDR3 is TGTGCCAGCAGCCCGGGACTATCCACACCGTCGCCGTATTTT.

The chain carries TRBV5-1 and TRBJ2-2, with D possibly TRBD1 on 5 matching bases. V was shortened by 0 bases and J by 4 bases, with 7 bases between the two germline ends. Germline loops: CDR1 SGHRS, CDR2 YFSETQ. CDR3 size: 14 residues. The chain's CDR3 is CASSLVGATGELFF. The CDR3 DNA reads TGCGCCAGCAGCTTGGTAGGGGCCACCGGGGAGCTGTTTTTT.

The chain employs TRBV29-1 and TRBJ1-1, with D possibly TRBD1 on 5 matching bases. Germline V gene lookup returns CDR1 SQVTM and CDR2 ANQGSEA. This CDR3 is built from 14 residues. Trimming took 5 bases from V and 0 from J, leaving 13 bases between them. The DNA for the CDR3 is TGCAGCGTTTCCGACAGCGTCATGAACACTGAAGCTTTCTTT. Translation: CSVSDSVMNTEAFF.

The sample holds a few counts of this clone. This CDR3 is also generated by other DNA sequences in the sample. V is TRBV27 and J is TRBJ1-4; TRBD1 might be the D (5 bases). CDR3 length equals 13 residues. The V and J ends lost 3 bases and 7 bases respectively, with 9 bases between them. The germline V gene encodes CDR1 MNHEY and CDR2 SMNVEV (reference sequence). The CDR3 DNA reads as TGTGCCAGCAGTTTTTCAGGGTTTGAAAAACTGTTTTTT. Protein product: CASSFSGFEKLFF.

The chain joins TRBV24-1 to TRBJ2-3; 11 positions match TRBD2. The trim removed 3 bases at V and 2 bases at J, leaving 9 bases unmatched. CDR3 length: 18 residues. Per germline, CDR1 KGHDR and CDR2 SFDVKD. In DNA form, the CDR3 reads TGTGCCACCAGTGATCCCAAGGGACTAGCGGCCGTCACAGATACGCAGTATTTT. Translating it yields CATSDPKGLAAVTDTQYF.

This sequence joins TRBV7-2 and TRBJ2-7, with TRBD1 identical over 9 bases. CDR3 length equals 14 residues. The V segment lost 3 bases and the J segment 3 bases; nucleotides outside the gene matches: 3. Germline values: CDR1 SGHTA, CDR2 FQGNSA. The CDR3, as DNA: TGTGCCAGCAGCTTTGGGACAGGGTACTACGAGCAGTACTTC. Its translation: CASSFGTGYYEQYF.

V is TRBV6-5 and J is TRBJ2-1, with a tentative D call TRBD1 (6 bases). V lost 6 bases and J lost 4, with 10 bases in between. The CDR3 totals 13 residues. The germline V gene has CDR1 MNHEY and CDR2 SVGAGI. The DNA of the CDR3 is TGTGCCAGCAGCACCAGGGGATACAATGAGCAGTTCTTC. It yields the protein CASSTRGYNEQFF.

V and J are TRBV11-2 and TRBJ2-5, with 7 positions matching TRBD1. Trimming cost V 5 bases and J 4 bases; bases outside gene matches: 4. In germline, CDR1 is SGHAT, CDR2 FQNNGV. The CDR3 extends over 13 amino acids. CDR3 loop: CASSRAGGETQYF. Here the CDR3 DNA reads TGTGCCAGCAGCAGAGCAGGGGGAGAGACCCAGTACTTC.

The chain has TRBV11-3 and TRBJ1-4, with a possible D match to TRBD1 (5 bases). Trimming cost V 1 base and J 5 bases, with 8 bases left between them. The CDR3 has 14 amino acids. Germline V CDR1 and CDR2: SGHNT, YENEEA. CDR3 amino acids: CASSLAGSNEKLFF. In DNA, the CDR3 is TGTGCCAGCAGCTTAGCAGGGTCGAATGAAAAACTGTTTTTT.